This entry concerns a single TCR beta chain. Primers included in the PCR were 60 Vbeta and 13 Jbeta primers. Sequencing was performed with immunoSEQ multiplex PCR; in TCRdb, only in-frame clones are kept and a portion is missing. The profile shows 150,000 to 200,000 clones, over 60% of them singletons. This record belongs to a study of cytomegalovirus exposure and HLA in healthy donors. Trimming removed 0 bases from V and 0 bases from J; junction bases left unmatched: 4. The CDR3 is made up of 17 amino acids. CDR1 and CDR2 from the germline V gene are SGHTA and FQGTGA. The rearrangement joins TRBV7-3 to TRBJ2-3, with 9 positions matching TRBD1. Sequencing input: PBMCs. This receptor was obtained from a woman aged 40 to 50 in good health and CMV-seronegative. CDR3 coding DNA: TGTGCCAGCAGCTTAACCGGGACAGGGTCAAGCACAGATACGCAGTATTTT. It codes for CASSLTGTGSSTDTQYF.